The clone carrying this TCR beta chain has more than one count but fewer than ten. The sequenced template was cDNA made from the entire isolated RNA. The table came from immunoSEQ multiplex PCR; TCRdb's copy has only in-frame clones and leaves some out. The profile covers approximately 400,000 clones, with around 15% appearing a single time and under 0.02% taken by the ten largest. These data originate in a study of beta chain features in type 1 diabetes. Germline V gene lookup returns CDR1 SQVTM and CDR2 ANQGSEA. This CDR3 region has 13 residues. Trimming cost V 3 bases and J 0 bases, with 8 bases left between them.

Sequencing was performed on naive CD4+ T cells from blood. This sequence joins TRBV29-1 and TRBJ2-5, with D possibly matching TRBD2 (6 bases). The source of this sequence is a woman younger than 35 in good health. CDR3 residues: CSVDASDQETQYF. In nucleotides, the CDR3 is TGCAGCGTTGATGCTAGCGACCAAGAGACCCAGTACTTC.